This T cell receptor beta chain is from a study of T cells in tuberculosis. After thawing and overnight rest, PBMC were stained with GMM-loaded CD1B tetramer, viability dye and anti-CD3 for sorting. C32 glucose monomycolate from Rhodococcus equi was loaded onto the CD1B tetramers. From each donor, 95,000 to 100,000 tetramer-negative cells were sorted. Trimming at V came to 6 bases and at J to 9 bases, leaving 15 bases not matched to a gene. CDR1 and CDR2 (germline): SGHKS, YYEKEE (reference sequence). The length of the CDR3 is 15 residues. This clone was counted only a few times. No alpha-beta pairing information exists for these sequences. Data came from immunoSEQ multiplex PCR; TCRdb stores just in-frame clones and leaves some out. The data hold roughly 59,000 clones, with 65% to 90% observed a single time.

This TCR was recovered from an adult woman with latent tuberculosis. Sequencing was carried out using CD1b-GMM tetramer-negative cells sorted from PBMCs. The V and J genes are TRBV5-5 and TRBJ2-1; 7 nucleotides line up with TRBD1. CDR3 in DNA: TGTGCCAGCAAGTCCGCGAGACAGGGTGTGGGTGAGCAGTTCTTC. Its protein product is CASKSARQGVGEQFF.